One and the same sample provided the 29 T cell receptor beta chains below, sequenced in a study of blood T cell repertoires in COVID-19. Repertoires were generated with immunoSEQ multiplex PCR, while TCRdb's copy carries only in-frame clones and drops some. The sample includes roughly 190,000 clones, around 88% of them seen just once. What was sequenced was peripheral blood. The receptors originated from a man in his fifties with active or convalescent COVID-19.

CDR3 region: CASSHEVGVVNEQFF. The CDR3 DNA reads TGTGCCAGCAGCCACGAGGTGGGAGTGGTAAATGAGCAGTTCTTC. The chain is built from TRBV5-5 and TRBJ2-1, with a weak D call TRBD2 (5 bases). This CDR3 is 15 amino acids long. Germline values: CDR1 SGHKS, CDR2 YYEKEE (reference sequence). V was clipped by 4 bases and J by 7 bases, with 18 bases between them.

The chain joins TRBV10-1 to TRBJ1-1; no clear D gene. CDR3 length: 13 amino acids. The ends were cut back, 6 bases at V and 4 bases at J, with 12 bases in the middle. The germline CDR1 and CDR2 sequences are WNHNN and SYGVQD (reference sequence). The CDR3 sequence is CASRPGVGTEAFF. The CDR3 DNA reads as TGCGCCAGCAGGCCCGGGGTGGGCACTGAAGCTTTCTTT.

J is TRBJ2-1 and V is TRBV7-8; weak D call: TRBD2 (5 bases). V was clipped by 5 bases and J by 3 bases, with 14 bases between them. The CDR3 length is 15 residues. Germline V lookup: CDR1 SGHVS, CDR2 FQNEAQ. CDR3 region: CASSDRDPFYNEQFF. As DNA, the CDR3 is TGTGCCAGCAGCGATCGGGATCCCTTCTACAATGAGCAGTTCTTC.

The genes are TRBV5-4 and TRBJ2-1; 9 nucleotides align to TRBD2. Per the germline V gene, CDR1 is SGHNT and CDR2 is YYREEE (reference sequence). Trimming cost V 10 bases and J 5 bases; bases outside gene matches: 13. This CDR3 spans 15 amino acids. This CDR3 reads CAVPSGDPLDNEQFF. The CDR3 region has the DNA TGTGCCGTCCCTAGCGGGGACCCCCTTGACAATGAGCAGTTCTTC.

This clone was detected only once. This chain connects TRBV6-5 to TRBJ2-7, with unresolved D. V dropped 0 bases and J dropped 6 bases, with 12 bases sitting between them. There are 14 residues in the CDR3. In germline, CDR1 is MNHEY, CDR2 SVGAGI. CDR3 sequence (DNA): TGTGCCAGCAGTTACTCGCTGGATCCAGGCGAGCAGTACTTC. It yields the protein CASSYSLDPGEQYF.

In nucleotides, the CDR3 is TGTGCCAGCAGCCAACAACTAGCGGGAGTGAAGGAGCAGTACTTC. It is translated as CASSQQLAGVKEQYF. The rearrangement links TRBV7-3 to TRBJ2-7; 11 bases line up with TRBD2. CDR1 is SGHTA, CDR2 FQGTGA, per germline. CDR3 size: 15 residues. V lost 5 bases and J lost 7; bases outside the gene matches: 10.

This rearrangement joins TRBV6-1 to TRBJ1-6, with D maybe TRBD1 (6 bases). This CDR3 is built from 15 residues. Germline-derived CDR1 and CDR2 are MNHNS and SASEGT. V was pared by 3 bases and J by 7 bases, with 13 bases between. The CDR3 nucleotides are TGTGCCAGCAGTGAGGGGGCAGTTTCCAATTCACCCCTCCACTTT. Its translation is CASSEGAVSNSPLHF.

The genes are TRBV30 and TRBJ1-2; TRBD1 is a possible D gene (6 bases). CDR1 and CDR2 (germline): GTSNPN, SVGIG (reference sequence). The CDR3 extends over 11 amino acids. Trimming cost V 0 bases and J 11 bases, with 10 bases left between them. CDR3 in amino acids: CAWSVGTIYTF. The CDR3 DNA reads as TGTGCCTGGAGTGTTGGGACAATTTACACCTTC. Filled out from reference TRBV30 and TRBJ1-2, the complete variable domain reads SQTIHQWPATLVQPVGSPLSLECTVEGTSNPNLYWYRQAAGRGLQLLFYSVGIGQISSEVPQNLSASRPQDRQFILSSKKLLLSDSGFYLCAWSVGTIYTFGSGTRLTVV.

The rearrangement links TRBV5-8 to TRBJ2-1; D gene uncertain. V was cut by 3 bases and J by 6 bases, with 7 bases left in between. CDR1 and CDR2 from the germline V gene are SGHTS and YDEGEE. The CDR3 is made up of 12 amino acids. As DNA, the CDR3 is TGTGCCAGCAGCTACCTAGGCAATGAGCAGTTCTTC. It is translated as CASSYLGNEQFF.

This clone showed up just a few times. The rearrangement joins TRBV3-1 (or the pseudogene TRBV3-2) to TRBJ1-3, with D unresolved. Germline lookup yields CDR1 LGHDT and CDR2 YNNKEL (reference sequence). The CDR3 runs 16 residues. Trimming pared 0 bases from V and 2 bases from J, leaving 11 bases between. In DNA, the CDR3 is TGTGCCAGCAGCCAAGAGCGGGCCCGGCCTGGAAACACCATATATTTT. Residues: CASSQERARPGNTIYF.

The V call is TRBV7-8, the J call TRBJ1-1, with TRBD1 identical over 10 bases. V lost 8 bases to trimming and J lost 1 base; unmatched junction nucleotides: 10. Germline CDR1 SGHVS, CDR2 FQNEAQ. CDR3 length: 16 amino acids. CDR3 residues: CASLKGTGVGNTEAFF. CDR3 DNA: TGTGCCAGCCTCAAGGGGACAGGGGTTGGGAACACTGAAGCTTTCTTT.

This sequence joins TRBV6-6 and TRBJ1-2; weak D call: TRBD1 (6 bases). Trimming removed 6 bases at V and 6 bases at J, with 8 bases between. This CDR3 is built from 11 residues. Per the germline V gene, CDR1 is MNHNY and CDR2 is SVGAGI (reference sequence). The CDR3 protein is CASRGQHGYTF. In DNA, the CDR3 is TGTGCCAGCAGGGGACAACATGGCTACACCTTC.

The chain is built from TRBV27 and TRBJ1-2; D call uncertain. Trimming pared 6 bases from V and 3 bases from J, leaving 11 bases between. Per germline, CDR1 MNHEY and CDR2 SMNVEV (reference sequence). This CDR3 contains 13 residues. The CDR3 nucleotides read TGTGCCAGCAGGCCGAACAGAGACTATGGCTACACCTTC. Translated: CASRPNRDYGYTF.

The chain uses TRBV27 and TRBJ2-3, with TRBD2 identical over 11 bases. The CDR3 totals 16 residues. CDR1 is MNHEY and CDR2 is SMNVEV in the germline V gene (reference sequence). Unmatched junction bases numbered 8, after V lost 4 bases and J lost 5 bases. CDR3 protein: CASSSVLAGAGDTQYF. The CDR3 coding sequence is TGTGCCAGCAGTTCGGTACTAGCGGGGGCAGGAGATACGCAGTATTTT.

The CDR3 sequence: CASSEPSGGRGDTQYF. The CDR3, as DNA: TGCGCCAGCAGTGAGCCCTCAGGGGGCAGGGGGGATACGCAGTATTTT. This rearrangement joins TRBV10-2 to TRBJ2-3; 8 nucleotides match TRBD1. Germline V gene sequence: CDR1 WSHSY, CDR2 SAAADI. CDR3 size: 16 residues. The junction had 10 bases not matched to a gene; V was cut back by 2 bases and J by 6 bases.

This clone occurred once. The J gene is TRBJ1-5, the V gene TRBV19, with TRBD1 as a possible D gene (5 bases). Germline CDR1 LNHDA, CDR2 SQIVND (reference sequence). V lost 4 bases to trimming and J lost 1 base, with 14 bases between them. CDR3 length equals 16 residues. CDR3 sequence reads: CASSSMGLESNQPQHF. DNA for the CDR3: TGTGCCAGTAGTAGTATGGGACTAGAGAGCAATCAGCCCCAGCATTTT.

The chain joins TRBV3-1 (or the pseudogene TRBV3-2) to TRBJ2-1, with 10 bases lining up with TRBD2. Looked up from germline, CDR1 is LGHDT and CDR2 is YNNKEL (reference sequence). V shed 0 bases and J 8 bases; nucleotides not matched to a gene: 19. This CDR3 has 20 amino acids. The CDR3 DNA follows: TGTGCCAGCAGCCAAGAATTCCCCCGGGCGGTGCTAGCGGGAGAACATGAGCAGTTCTTC. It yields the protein CASSQEFPRAVLAGEHEQFF.

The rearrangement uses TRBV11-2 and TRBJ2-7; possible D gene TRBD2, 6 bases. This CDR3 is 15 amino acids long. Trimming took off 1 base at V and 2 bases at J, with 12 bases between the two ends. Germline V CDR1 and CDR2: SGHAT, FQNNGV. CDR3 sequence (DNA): TGTGCCAGCAGCTTAGCGGGGAGGATAACCTACGAGCAGTACTTC. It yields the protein CASSLAGRITYEQYF.

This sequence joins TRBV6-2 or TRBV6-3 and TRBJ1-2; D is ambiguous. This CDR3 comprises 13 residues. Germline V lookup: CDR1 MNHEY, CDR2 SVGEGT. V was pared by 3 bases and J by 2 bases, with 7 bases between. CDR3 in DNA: TGTGCCAGCAGTTATGGAGAAAACTATGGCTACACCTTC. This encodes CASSYGENYGYTF.

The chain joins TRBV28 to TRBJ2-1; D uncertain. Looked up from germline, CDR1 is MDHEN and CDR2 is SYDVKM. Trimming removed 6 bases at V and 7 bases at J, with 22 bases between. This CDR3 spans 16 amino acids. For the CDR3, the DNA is TGTGCCAGCAGGTTCCAAACTCCCTCCTCCTTTAATGAGCAGTTCTTC. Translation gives CASRFQTPSSFNEQFF. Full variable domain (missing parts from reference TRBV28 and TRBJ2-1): DVKVTQSSRYLVKRTGEKVFLECVQDMDHENMFWYRQDPGLGLRLIYFSYDVKMKEKGDIPEGYSVSREKKERFSLILESASTNQTSMYLCASRFQTPSSFNEQFFGPGTRLTVL.

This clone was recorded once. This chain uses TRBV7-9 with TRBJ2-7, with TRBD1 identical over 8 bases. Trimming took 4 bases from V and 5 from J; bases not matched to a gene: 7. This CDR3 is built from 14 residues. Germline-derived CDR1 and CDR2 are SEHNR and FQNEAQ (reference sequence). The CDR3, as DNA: TGTGCCAGCAGCTCGTCGGACAGGGTAAACGAGCAGTACTTC. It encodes CASSSSDRVNEQYF.

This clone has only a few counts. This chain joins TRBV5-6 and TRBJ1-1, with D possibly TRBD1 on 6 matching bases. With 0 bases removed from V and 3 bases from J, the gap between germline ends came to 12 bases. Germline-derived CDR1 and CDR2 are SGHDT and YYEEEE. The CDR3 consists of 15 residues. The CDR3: CASSLGGAGDTEAFF. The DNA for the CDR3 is TGTGCCAGCAGCTTGGGAGGGGCAGGGGACACTGAAGCTTTCTTT.

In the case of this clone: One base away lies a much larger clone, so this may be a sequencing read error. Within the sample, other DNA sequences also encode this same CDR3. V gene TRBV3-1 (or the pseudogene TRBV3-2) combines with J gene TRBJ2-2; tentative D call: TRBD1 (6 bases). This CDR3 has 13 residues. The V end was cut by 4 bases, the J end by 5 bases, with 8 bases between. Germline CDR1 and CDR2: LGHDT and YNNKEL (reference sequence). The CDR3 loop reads CASSLQGTGELFF. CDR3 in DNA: TGTGCCAGCAGCCTTCAGGGGACCGGGGAGCTGTTTTTT.

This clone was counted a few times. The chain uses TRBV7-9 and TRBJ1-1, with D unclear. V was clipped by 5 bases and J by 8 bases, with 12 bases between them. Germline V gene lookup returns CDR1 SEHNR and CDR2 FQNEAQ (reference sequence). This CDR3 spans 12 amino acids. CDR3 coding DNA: TGTGCCAGCAGCCCTTTACAGATCGAAGCTTTCTTT. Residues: CASSPLQIEAFF.

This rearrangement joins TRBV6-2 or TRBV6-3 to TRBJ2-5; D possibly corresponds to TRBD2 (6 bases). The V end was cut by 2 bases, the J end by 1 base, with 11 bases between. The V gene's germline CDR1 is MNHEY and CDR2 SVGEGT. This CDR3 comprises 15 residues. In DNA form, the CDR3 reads TGTGCCAGCAGTTACGAAGCGGAGGGCCAAGAGACCCAGTACTTC. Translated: CASSYEAEGQETQYF.

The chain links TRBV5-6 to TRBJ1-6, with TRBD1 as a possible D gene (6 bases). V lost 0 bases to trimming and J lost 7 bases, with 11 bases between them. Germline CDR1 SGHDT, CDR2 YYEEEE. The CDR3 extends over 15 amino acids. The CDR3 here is CASSLDYRENSPLHF. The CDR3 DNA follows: TGTGCCAGCAGCTTGGACTACAGGGAAAATTCACCCCTCCACTTT.

CDR3 coding DNA: TGTGCCACCAGCAGTAACAGACTAGGCTCAGATACGCAGTATTTT. Translating gives CATSSNRLGSDTQYF. The chain carries TRBV15 and TRBJ2-3; possible D gene TRBD2, 6 bases. Germline assignment: CDR1 LNHNV and CDR2 YYDKDF (reference sequence). The ends were cut back, 3 bases at V and 4 bases at J, with 14 bases in the middle. The CDR3 runs to 15 residues.

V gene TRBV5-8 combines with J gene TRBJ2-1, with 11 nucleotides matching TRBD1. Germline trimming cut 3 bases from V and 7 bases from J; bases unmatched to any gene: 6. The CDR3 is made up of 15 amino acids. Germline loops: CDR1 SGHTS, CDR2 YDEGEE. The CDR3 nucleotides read TGTGCCAGCAGCTCTTGGGACAGGGGGTCGAATGAGCAGTTCTTC. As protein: CASSSWDRGSNEQFF.

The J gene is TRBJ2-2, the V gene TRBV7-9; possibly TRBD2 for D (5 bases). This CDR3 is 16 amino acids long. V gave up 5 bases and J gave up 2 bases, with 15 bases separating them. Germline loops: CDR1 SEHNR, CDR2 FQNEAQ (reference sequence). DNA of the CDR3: TGTGCCAGCAGCGGCGGACTGATCCTAAACACCGGGGAGCTGTTTTTT. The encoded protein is CASSGGLILNTGELFF.